This TCR beta chain derives from a study of blood T cell repertoires in COVID-19. The CDR3 is made up of 15 amino acids. Germline V gene data show CDR1 as MNHEY and CDR2 as SVGAGI. V dropped 7 bases and J dropped 6; count of bases not matched to a gene: 12. TCRdb keeps only in-frame clones here, not all; method: immunoSEQ multiplex PCR. The sample has 250,000 to 300,000 clones; around nine tenths are singletons. The clonotype was recovered from a woman in her 70s with COVID-19, enrolled during active disease. This chain joins TRBV6-5 and TRBJ2-3; 8 bases line up with TRBD1. The sequenced material came from peripheral blood. CDR3 sequence: CASKTTGAKLDTQYF. The DNA of the CDR3 is TGTGCCAGCAAAACGACAGGGGCTAAGCTCGATACGCAGTATTTT.